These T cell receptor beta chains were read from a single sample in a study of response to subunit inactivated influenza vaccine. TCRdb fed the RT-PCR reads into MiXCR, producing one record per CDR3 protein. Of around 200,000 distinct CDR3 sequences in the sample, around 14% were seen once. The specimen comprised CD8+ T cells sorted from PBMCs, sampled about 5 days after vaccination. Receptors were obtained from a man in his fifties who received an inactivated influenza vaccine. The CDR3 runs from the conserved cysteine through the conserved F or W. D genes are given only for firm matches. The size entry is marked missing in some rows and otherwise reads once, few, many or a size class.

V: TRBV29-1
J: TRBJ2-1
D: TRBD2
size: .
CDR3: CSVLPGLAGVGEQLF

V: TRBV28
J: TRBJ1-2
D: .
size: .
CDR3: CASSISPRGGVYGYTF

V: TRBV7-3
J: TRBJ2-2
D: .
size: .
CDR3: CASSLIGQTGELFF

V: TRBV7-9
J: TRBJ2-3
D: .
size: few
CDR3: CASSFGGATDTQYF

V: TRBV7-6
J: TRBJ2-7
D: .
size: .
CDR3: CASSVTEASYEQYF

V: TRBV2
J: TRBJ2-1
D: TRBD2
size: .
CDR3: CASSGTSGVEDEQFF

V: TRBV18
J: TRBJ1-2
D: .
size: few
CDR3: CASSLDRNYTF

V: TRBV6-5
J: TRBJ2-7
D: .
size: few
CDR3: CASSLSGPSSYEQYF

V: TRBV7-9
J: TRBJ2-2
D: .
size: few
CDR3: CASSFKNTGELFF

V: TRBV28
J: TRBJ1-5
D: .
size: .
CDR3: CASSKDKLNSNQPQHF

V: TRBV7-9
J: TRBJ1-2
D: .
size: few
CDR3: CASSLAQGHGYTF

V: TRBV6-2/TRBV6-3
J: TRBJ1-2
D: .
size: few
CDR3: CASSYLGRDGNGYTF

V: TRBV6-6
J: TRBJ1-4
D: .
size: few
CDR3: CASSDPMGEKLFF

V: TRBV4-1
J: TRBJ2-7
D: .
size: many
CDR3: CASSQHSENSYEQYF

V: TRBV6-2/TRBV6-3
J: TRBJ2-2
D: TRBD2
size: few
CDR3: CASSYYPPGLAGEHTGELFF

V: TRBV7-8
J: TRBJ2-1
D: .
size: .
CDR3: CASSMETSYNEQFF

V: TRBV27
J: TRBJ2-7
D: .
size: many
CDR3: CASSPQGGYLREQYF

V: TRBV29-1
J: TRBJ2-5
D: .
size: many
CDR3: CSVEDPHRIPMSETQYF

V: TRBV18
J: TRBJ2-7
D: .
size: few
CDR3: CASSIGGLYEQYF

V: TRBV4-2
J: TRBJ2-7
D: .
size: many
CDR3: CASSQGDRSYEQYF

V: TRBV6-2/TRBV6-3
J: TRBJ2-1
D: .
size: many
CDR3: CASTQNNEQFF

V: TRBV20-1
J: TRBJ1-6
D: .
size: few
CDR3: CSARDHRVRGSPLHF

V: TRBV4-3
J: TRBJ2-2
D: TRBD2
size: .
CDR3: CASSQSSGGPTGELFF

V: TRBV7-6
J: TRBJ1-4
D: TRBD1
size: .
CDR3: CASSLATGTGATYTNEKLFF

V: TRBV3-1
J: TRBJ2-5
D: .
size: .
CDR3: CASSLSFGAGETQYF

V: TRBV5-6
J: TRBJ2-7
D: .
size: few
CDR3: CASSLGRSAYEQYF

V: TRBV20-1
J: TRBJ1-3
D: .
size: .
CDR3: CSARADLSGNTIYF